What follows are 18 T cell receptor beta chains derived from one specimen sequenced in a study of blood T cells in healthy people across ages. Next came a second PCR, run for about 6 to 12 cycles, which used a sample-barcoded 5' primer along with a J-beta primer mix. From the 5' RACE reads, TCRdb called clonotypes with MiXCR, one entry per CDR3 protein. Here the sample spans hundreds of thousands of distinct CDR3 sequences, over 20% being singletons. The sample consisted of blood. Receptor source: a man in his sixties or seventies in good health.

The V call is TRBV9, the J call TRBJ2-7, with 7 nucleotides matching TRBD1. With 4 bases clipped from V and 3 bases from J, the junction kept 7 bases outside the gene matches. This CDR3 is 14 amino acids long. Germline V CDR1 and CDR2: SGDLS, YYNGEE. CDR3 amino acids: CASSPSGQIYEQYF. CDR3 DNA sequence: TGTGCCAGCAGCCCGTCGGGACAGATCTACGAGCAGTACTTC.

This clonotype was observed a handful of times. The chain employs TRBV7-9 and TRBJ2-3, with a weak D call TRBD2 (6 bases). The CDR3 consists of 14 residues. The V end was cut by 7 bases, the J end by 6 bases, with 17 bases between. Germline values: CDR1 SEHNR, CDR2 FQNEAQ (reference sequence). CDR3 loop: CASIVLALADTQYF. As DNA, the CDR3 is TGTGCCAGCATCGTACTAGCCCTCGCCGATACGCAGTATTTT.

This clonotype was observed a handful of times. The chain combines TRBV10-3 with TRBJ2-5; 8 positions match TRBD1. CDR3 length: 14 amino acids. V lost 0 bases to trimming and J lost 11 bases; unmatched junction nucleotides: 8. Germline V CDR1 and CDR2: ENHRY, SYGVKD. In DNA form, the CDR3 reads TGTGCCATCAGTGAGTCGACAGGGGCTGGGGGGCAGTACTTC. Its translation is CAISESTGAGGQYF.

The J gene is TRBJ1-3, the V gene TRBV4-3, with 7 bases matching TRBD1. Losses at the gene ends were 0 bases for V and 0 bases for J; bases not matched to a gene: 2. From germline, CDR1 is LGHNA and CDR2 YSLEER. This CDR3 is 16 amino acids long. CDR3 nucleotide sequence: TGCGCCAGCAGCCAAGATCAGGGGGTCTCTGGAAACACCATATATTTT. Amino acids: CASSQDQGVSGNTIYF.

The chain links TRBV5-1 to TRBJ2-1; 8 bases are a match to TRBD2. The CDR3 spans 16 residues. The ends lost 2 bases at V and 5 bases at J; junction bases unmatched: 9. Germline V lookup: CDR1 SGHRS, CDR2 YFSETQ. The CDR3 sequence: CASSFAGTSNHNEQFF. The CDR3 nucleotides read TGCGCCAGCAGCTTTGCCGGGACTAGTAACCACAATGAGCAGTTCTTC.

The rearrangement uses TRBV12-3 or TRBV12-4 and TRBJ2-3; perhaps TRBD2 as D (7 bases). V was clipped by 6 bases and J by 11 bases, with 21 bases between them. This CDR3 is built from 14 residues. CDR3 in amino acids: CASSTQGRGGEQYF. Here the CDR3 DNA reads TGTGCCAGCAGCACACAGGGACGCGGGGGAGAGCAGTATTTT.

J is TRBJ1-1 and V is TRBV27; the D is unclear. Germline V gives CDR1 MNHEY, CDR2 SMNVEV (reference sequence). V was shortened by 0 bases and J by 0 bases, with 8 bases between the two germline ends. The CDR3 spans 15 residues. The CDR3 coding sequence is TGTGCCAGCAGTTTATCTTCAGGTATGAACACTGAAGCTTTCTTT. It yields the protein CASSLSSGMNTEAFF.

This clonotype was recorded a few times. This chain connects TRBV12-3 or TRBV12-4 to TRBJ1-4; D is ambiguous. V was clipped by 2 bases and J by 7 bases, with 5 bases between them. The CDR3 has 12 amino acids. The CDR3 here is CASSLNGEKLFF. DNA of the CDR3: TGTGCCAGCAGTTTAAACGGTGAAAAACTGTTTTTT.

The sample holds a few counts of this clonotype. The rearrangement links TRBV7-9 to TRBJ2-5, with D possibly TRBD1 on 6 matching bases. Germline V lookup: CDR1 SEHNR, CDR2 FQNEAQ (reference sequence). CDR3 length: 10 residues. The chain's CDR3 is CVLQGETQYF. In DNA form, the CDR3 reads TGTGTGCTACAGGGAGAGACCCAGTACTTC.

V gene TRBV12-3 or TRBV12-4 combines with J gene TRBJ1-1; the D is unclear. Trimming shortened V by 3 bases and J by 5 bases, and 7 bases separated the two germline ends. The CDR3 consists of 12 residues. DNA of the CDR3: TGTGCCAGCAGTTTCTACGGGACTGAAGCTTTCTTT. Its translation is CASSFYGTEAFF.

Only a few counts were recorded for this clonotype. The germline gene is not matched at one end of the junction; a read error may be the cause. The gene calls are TRBV7-2 and TRBJ1-2, with D hard to call. Germline V gives CDR1 SGHTA, CDR2 FQGNSA. This CDR3 has 15 residues. CDR3: CASSLLAAGGRSLLF. CDR3 nucleotides: TGTGCCAGCAGCTTATTGGCAGCGGGAGGTCGCTCCCTTCTCTTC.

This clonotype was observed a few times. The chain is built from TRBV6-5 and TRBJ2-3, with TRBD2 matching over 11 bases. V gave up 2 bases and J gave up 1 base; unmatched junction bases: 5. The germline V gene has CDR1 MNHEY and CDR2 SVGAGI. The CDR3 has 17 residues. The CDR3 spells CASSYTGLAERTDTQYF. In nucleotides, the CDR3 is TGTGCCAGCAGTTACACGGGACTAGCGGAACGCACAGATACGCAGTATTTT.

In its sample, this clonotype was seen a few times. This chain joins TRBV6-6 and TRBJ1-5, with D unclear. V lost 4 bases to trimming and J lost 4 bases, with 11 bases between them. Per the germline V gene, CDR1 is MNHNY and CDR2 is SVGAGI (reference sequence). This CDR3 comprises 14 residues. The CDR3 reads CASSSSGRNQPQHF. The CDR3, as DNA: TGTGCCAGCAGTTCTAGTGGGCGGAATCAGCCCCAGCATTTT.

This clonotype turned up a few times. V and J are TRBV11-2 and TRBJ2-5; tentatively, D is TRBD2 (5 bases). The J call is doubtful: the DNA matches TRBJ2-1 better. Germline-derived CDR1 and CDR2 are SGHAT and FQNNGV. The CDR3 has 15 amino acids. The CDR3, as DNA: TGTGCCAGCAGCTCCCCGAAGACTGGCGGGAATGAGCAGTTCTTC. It encodes CASSSPKTGGNEQFF.

In DNA form, the CDR3 reads TGCAGGACAGCGTACAGGCAAAGAAGCTACGAGCAGTACTTC. This codes for CRTAYRQRSYEQYF. V and J are TRBV29-1 and TRBJ2-1; D may be TRBD1 (5 bases). Matching the DNA end better, TRBJ2-7 makes the J call doubtful. Germline assignment: CDR1 SQVTM and CDR2 ANQGSEA. The CDR3 length is 14 residues.

This chain uses TRBV12-3 or TRBV12-4 with TRBJ1-2; D unclear. The CDR3 has 16 amino acids. Trimming stripped 0 bases from V and 3 bases from J, with 14 bases between. Here the CDR3 reads CASSLAPTESDYGYTF. As DNA, the CDR3 is TGTGCCAGCAGTTTAGCCCCTACAGAATCAGACTATGGCTACACCTTC.

The CDR3 region is CATSDLRQTTDTQYF. CDR3 coding DNA: TGTGCCACCAGTGATTTGCGACAGACAACAGATACGCAGTATTTT. V is TRBV24-1 and J is TRBJ2-3; D possibly corresponds to TRBD1 (5 bases). CDR1 is KGHDR, CDR2 SFDVKD, per germline. The CDR3 is 15 residues long. V was clipped by 0 bases and J by 3 bases, with 9 bases between them.

This clonotype was picked up a small number of times. This chain joins TRBV7-3 and TRBJ2-1; TRBD2 is a possible D gene (5 bases). Trimming removed 5 bases at V and 10 bases at J, with 18 bases between. Germline V lookup: CDR1 SGHTA, CDR2 FQGTGA. The CDR3 length is 14 residues. The CDR3 sequence is CASSPGVARSEQFF. The CDR3 DNA follows: TGTGCCAGCAGCCCCGGGGTAGCCCGAAGCGAGCAGTTCTTC.